This TCR beta chain was observed in a study of metastatic and nonmetastatic thyroid tumors. Study findings and constraints: As reported, TCR beta diversity in blood and tumor was significantly higher in malignant thyroid tumors than in benign nodules.

J lost 1 base, V lost 3 bases, and 4 bases had no gene match. This CDR3 has 15 amino acids. Germline loops: CDR1 KGHDR, CDR2 SFDVKD. This clone has at least ten counts. Its cognate antigen is unknown. TCRdb called clones again from the PCR reads with MiXCR. The repertoire has some 39,000 clones, 15% to 20% of them found once; the top ten carry over 20%. No patient had received any treatment before thyroid surgery. This receptor was obtained from a female donor with papillary thyroid cancer or a benign thyroid nodule (not recorded which). Some clones in this sample may be carry-over from other donors' samples. Sequenced input: blood. The rearrangement uses TRBV24-1 and TRBJ1-1, with 7 bases aligning to TRBD1. CDR3 loop: CATSDLRGANTEAFF. As DNA, the CDR3 is TGTGCCACCAGTGATCTCAGGGGGGCGAACACTGAAGCTTTCTTT.